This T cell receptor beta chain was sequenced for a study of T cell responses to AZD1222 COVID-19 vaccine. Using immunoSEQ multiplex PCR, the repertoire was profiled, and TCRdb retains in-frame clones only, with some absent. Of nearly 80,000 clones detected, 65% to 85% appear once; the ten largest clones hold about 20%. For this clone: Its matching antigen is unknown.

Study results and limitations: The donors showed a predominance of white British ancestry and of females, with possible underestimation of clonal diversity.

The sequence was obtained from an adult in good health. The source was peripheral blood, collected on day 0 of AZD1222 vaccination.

In nucleotides, the CDR3 is TGTGCCAGCAGCCTGACGTCACAATCGAACACTGAAGCTTTCTTT. It is translated as CASSLTSQSNTEAFF. The chain couples TRBV6-4 to TRBJ1-1; D gene ambiguous. The germline V and J ends were trimmed by 6 bases and 1 base, with 15 bases remaining between them. From germline, CDR1 is MRHNA and CDR2 SNTAGT. The CDR3 loop spans 15 amino acids.